The next 15 T cell receptor beta chains were all read from a single sample in a study of regulatory T cells in long-lasting Graves disease. Time point in this sample: persistent/refractory GD, antithyroid drugs over 5 years with positive TRAb. Isolated PBMC RNA provided the starting material for the TCR library. For TCR beta, libraries came from iRepertoire HTBI primers and Arm-PCR of CDR3 regions. TCRdb fed the multiplex PCR reads into MiXCR, producing one record per CDR3 protein. Among around 500,000 distinct CDR3 sequences, less than 25% were seen once, and the ten largest hold 7.8%. Material: peripheral blood mononuclear cells (PBMCs), obtained when the disease was refractory, from a patient treated with antithyroid drugs. The receptors were sampled from a female donor with Graves disease.

This clonotype was seen just once. The chain carries TRBV20-1 and TRBJ2-5; 10 bases are a match to TRBD2. Trimming cost V 6 bases and J 5 bases; bases outside gene matches: 12. In germline, CDR1 is DFQATT, CDR2 SNEGSKA (reference sequence). The CDR3 is 15 residues long. The CDR3 DNA is TGCAGTGCCCAAAACGAGCGGGAGGGTGTGGAGACCCAGTACTTC. It translates to CSAQNEREGVETQYF.

V usage is TRBV19 and J usage is TRBJ2-7; D possibly corresponds to TRBD2 (6 bases). The CDR3 totals 15 residues. Trimming removed 5 bases from V and 3 bases from J, with 17 bases in between. Germline CDR1 is LNHDA and CDR2 is SQIVND (reference sequence). The CDR3: CASSVSGTAVYEQYF. The DNA for the CDR3 is TGTGCCAGTAGTGTCTCCGGGACTGCTGTCTACGAGCAGTACTTC.

This clonotype was observed a few times. This chain uses TRBV28 with TRBJ2-1; unclear D gene. This CDR3 is 14 amino acids long. CDR1 is MDHEN, CDR2 SYDVKM, per germline. V was cut by 7 bases and J by 0 bases, with 10 bases left in between. The CDR3 nucleotides are TGTGCCAGCACAGACACGAGCTCCTACAATGAGCAGTTCTTC. Translation: CASTDTSSYNEQFF.

This clonotype was counted between two and nine times. This chain joins TRBV30 and TRBJ1-5; tentative D call: TRBD1 (6 bases). The V end lost 0 bases, the J end lost 7 bases, and 16 bases lay between the germline ends. The CDR3 loop spans 15 amino acids. Germline CDR1 is GTSNPN and CDR2 is SVGIG (reference sequence). The CDR3 DNA follows: TGTGCCTGGAGTGTACCGGGGACATTTGACCAGCCCCAGCATTTT. Translation gives CAWSVPGTFDQPQHF.

This clonotype was detected a few times. This chain joins TRBV28 and TRBJ2-1; 9 bases are a match to TRBD2. Germline-derived CDR1 and CDR2 are MDHEN and SYDVKM. V lost 6 bases, J lost 6 bases, and 9 bases stayed unmatched. This CDR3 is built from 15 residues. CDR3 sequence reads: CASSFPAAGGNEQFF. The DNA of the CDR3 is TGTGCCAGCAGCTTCCCCGCAGCGGGAGGCAATGAGCAGTTCTTC. Full variable domain (remainder filled in from reference TRBV28 and TRBJ2-1): DVKVTQSSRYLVKRTGEKVFLECVQDMDHENMFWYRQDPGLGLRLIYFSYDVKMKEKGDIPEGYSVSREKKERFSLILESASTNQTSMYLCASSFPAAGGNEQFFGPGTRLTVL.

This clonotype was observed a handful of times. The gene calls are TRBV6-1 and TRBJ2-7, with D maybe TRBD2 (6 bases). The CDR3 is 15 amino acids. CDR1 is MNHNS, CDR2 SASEGT, per germline. The germline V and J ends were trimmed by 5 bases and 3 bases, with 17 bases remaining between them. The CDR3 reads CASSPGTGGHYEQYF. In nucleotides, the CDR3 is TGTGCCAGCAGTCCGGGGACTGGCGGACACTACGAGCAGTACTTC.

The chain joins TRBV28 to TRBJ1-2; 7 positions agree with TRBD1. V lost 4 bases, J lost 2 bases, and 4 bases stayed unmatched. CDR3 length equals 14 residues. Germline CDR1 and CDR2: MDHEN and SYDVKM. CDR3 sequence reads: CASSSGGKNYGYTF. CDR3 nucleotide sequence: TGTGCCAGCAGTTCAGGGGGGAAGAACTATGGCTACACCTTC.

This clonotype was seen ten or more times. The chain links TRBV28 to TRBJ2-5; TRBD2 might be the D (6 bases). The germline V gene has CDR1 MDHEN and CDR2 SYDVKM. The V gene lost 4 bases and the J gene lost 1 base, with 13 bases spanning the gap. CDR3 length: 15 residues. This chain's CDR3 is CASSWGDRTQETQYF. CDR3 nucleotide sequence: TGTGCCAGCAGTTGGGGGGACCGCACCCAAGAGACCCAGTACTTC.

This clonotype was counted at least ten times. The gene calls are TRBV7-3 and TRBJ2-7, with TRBD2 matching over 8 bases. CDR1 SGHTA and CDR2 FQGTGA come from the germline V gene. After removal of 2 bases from V and 5 bases from J, the junction contained 8 bases not matched to a gene. The CDR3 extends over 15 amino acids. In nucleotides, the CDR3 is TGTGCCAGCAGCTTAGATCCAGCGGGAGTCAACGAGCAGTACTTC. Amino acids: CASSLDPAGVNEQYF.

This clonotype was seen at least ten times. CDR3 in amino acids: CASSFGLAGGRMETQYF. The CDR3 DNA reads TGTGCCAGCAGCTTTGGGCTAGCGGGAGGGCGAATGGAGACCCAGTACTTC. This chain joins TRBV7-2 and TRBJ2-5; 12 bases are a match to TRBD2. The CDR3 has 17 residues. The V gene end was trimmed by 3 bases and the J gene end by 5 bases; junction bases not matched to a gene: 10. CDR1 and CDR2 (germline): SGHTA, FQGNSA.

In its sample, this clonotype was seen many times. This chain connects TRBV20-1 to TRBJ2-7; 11 nucleotides match TRBD1. The CDR3 spans 14 residues. CDR1 and CDR2 (germline): DFQATT, SNEGSKA (reference sequence). J gave up 4 bases and V 6 bases, and 8 bases lay outside the gene matches. The CDR3, as DNA: TGCAGTGCCCTAACAGGGGACAGGGGGTACGAGCAGTACTTC. Encoded protein: CSALTGDRGYEQYF.

The table lists this clonotype with many counts. V gene TRBV20-1 combines with J gene TRBJ2-7; the D gene could be TRBD1 or TRBD2 (5 bases each). Germline loops: CDR1 DFQATT, CDR2 SNEGSKA (reference sequence). The CDR3 totals 14 residues. V lost 6 bases, J lost 0 bases, and 15 bases lay in between. CDR3 DNA: TGCAGTGCCCGCCGGGACGCAGGCTCCTACGAGCAGTACTTC. Encoded protein: CSARRDAGSYEQYF.

The chain recombines TRBV20-1 with TRBJ1-1; D ambiguous. The CDR3 is 16 residues long. The V end was cut by 0 bases, the J end by 1 base, with 15 bases between. Germline assignment: CDR1 DFQATT and CDR2 SNEGSKA (reference sequence). CDR3 residues: CSARDWEFGENTEAFF. The CDR3 DNA reads as TGCAGTGCTAGAGATTGGGAGTTTGGGGAGAACACTGAAGCTTTCTTT.

The chain couples TRBV25-1 to TRBJ2-3, with TRBD1 matching over 8 bases. This CDR3 region has 14 residues. Looked up from germline, CDR1 is MGHDK and CDR2 is SYGVNS. J was trimmed by 3 bases and V by 6 bases; bases with no gene match: 5. In DNA, the CDR3 is TGTGCCAGCAGCAATGACAGGGGAACAGATACGCAGTATTTT. Encoded protein: CASSNDRGTDTQYF.

This clonotype was seen ten or more times. This sequence joins TRBV7-3 and TRBJ2-2, with D hard to call. The CDR3 sequence is 13 residues long. From germline, CDR1 is SGHTA and CDR2 FQGTGA. V was trimmed by 3 bases and J by 8 bases, leaving 10 bases between them. This CDR3 reads CASSLHLFGELFF. In nucleotides, the CDR3 is TGTGCCAGCAGCTTGCACCTCTTTGGGGAGCTGTTTTTT.